The following is a T cell receptor (beta chain) sequence with its context. Germline loops: CDR1 LNHDA, CDR2 SQIVND (reference sequence). The CDR3 has 13 residues. Trimming removed 2 bases from V and 6 bases from J, with 7 bases in between. Produced via immunoSEQ multiplex PCR; TCRdb's table is partial and in-frame only. This table holds around 66,000 clones, approximately 85% found once. The record originates from a study of Tregs in tolerant kidney transplant recipients. The clonotype comes from a human donor who received a combined kidney and bone marrow transplant. The sample was Tregs from blood, taken before the transplant. The chain combines TRBV19 with TRBJ2-2; D remains unclear. The CDR3, as DNA: TGTGCCAGTAGTATAACGAATGCCGGGGAGCTGTTTTTT. Translation gives CASSITNAGELFF.